Listed below are T cell receptor beta chains from one sample, sequenced in a study of blood T cell repertoires in COVID-19. Libraries were prepared by immunoSEQ multiplex PCR; TCRdb keeps only in-frame clonotypes and omits some of them. This sample carries about 73,000 clones, roughly three quarters of them seen once, and the ten largest clones take around 2.3%. Sample: peripheral blood. The source of these receptors is a man between 70 and 80 years old with COVID-19, enrolled during active disease. CDR3s include the opening cysteine and the closing phenylalanine or tryptophan. The order of the fields is CDR3 protein, CDR3 DNA, D gene, J gene, V gene, clone size. The D gene is left open where the match is weak. Where a row states a size, it is once, few, many or the class of an expanded clone; other rows omit it.

CDR3aa: CASIKNRSRGKFF
CDR3nt: TGTGCCAGCATTAAGAACAGAAGTCGGGGGAAGTTCTTC
d_gene: .
j_gene: TRBJ2-1
v_gene: TRBV6-5
abundance: .

CDR3aa: CATSGASGGSYNEQFF
CDR3nt: TGTGCCACCAGTGGGGCTAGCGGGGGTTCCTACAATGAGCAGTTCTTC
d_gene: TRBD2
j_gene: TRBJ2-1
v_gene: TRBV24-1
abundance: .

CDR3aa: CASSHPGLAGARDTQYF
CDR3nt: TGTGCCAGCAGCCACCCGGGACTAGCGGGAGCCAGAGATACGCAGTATTTT
d_gene: TRBD2
j_gene: TRBJ2-3
v_gene: TRBV3-1/TRBV3-2
abundance: .

CDR3aa: CASSHRGGEGGYTF
CDR3nt: TGCGCCAGCAGCCATCGAGGGGGGGAAGGTGGCTACACCTTC
d_gene: .
j_gene: TRBJ1-2
v_gene: TRBV4-3
abundance: .

CDR3aa: CASSLSPGGGRGGNTIYF
CDR3nt: TGCGCCAGCAGCTTATCGCCTGGCGGGGGCCGGGGGGGAAACACCATATATTTT
d_gene: .
j_gene: TRBJ1-3
v_gene: TRBV5-1
abundance: .

CDR3aa: CASSLGVLQGRLANYGYTF
CDR3nt: TGTGCCAGCAGCTTAGGGGTCCTACAGGGGAGGTTAGCTAACTATGGCTACACCTTC
d_gene: TRBD1
j_gene: TRBJ1-2
v_gene: TRBV7-8
abundance: .

CDR3aa: CASSYNSETRINEQFF
CDR3nt: TGTGCCAGCAGTTACAATTCCGAGACTAGGATCAATGAGCAGTTCTTC
d_gene: .
j_gene: TRBJ2-1
v_gene: TRBV6-5
abundance: .

CDR3aa: CASSRTGGDNEQYF
CDR3nt: TGTGCCAGTAGTAGGACAGGGGGGGACAACGAGCAGTACTTC
d_gene: TRBD1
j_gene: TRBJ2-7
v_gene: TRBV19
abundance: .

CDR3aa: CASSQDRGTYNEQFF
CDR3nt: TGTGCCAGCAGCCAAGACCGGGGAACCTACAATGAGCAGTTCTTC
d_gene: .
j_gene: TRBJ2-1
v_gene: TRBV3-1/TRBV3-2
abundance: .

CDR3aa: CASSLAQGVIIFEQFF
CDR3nt: TGTGCCAGCAGCTTAGCACAGGGGGTCATTATTTTTGAGCAGTTCTTC
d_gene: TRBD1
j_gene: TRBJ2-1
v_gene: TRBV11-2
abundance: .

CDR3aa: CASSSQGRIGNSPLHF
CDR3nt: TGTGCCAGCAGTTCACAGGGAAGGATAGGTAATTCACCCCTCCACTTT
d_gene: .
j_gene: TRBJ1-6
v_gene: TRBV28
abundance: .

CDR3aa: CASSFYRGTEAFF
CDR3nt: TGTGCCAGCAGTTTTTACCGGGGCACTGAAGCTTTCTTT
d_gene: .
j_gene: TRBJ1-1
v_gene: TRBV28
abundance: once